This TCR beta chain was sequenced in a study of cytomegalovirus exposure and HLA in healthy donors. On the study more broadly: There were around 100 million unique TCR beta sequences, drawn from 150 million to 200 million T cells, in an earlier analysis. General study findings and limits: Near-uniform donor sequencing depth was presumed by presence/absence analyses. Confirmation was obtained in vitro that a few CMV-associated chains are specific for CMV antigens. The dataset shows that most TCR sequences were rare, while some public TCRs occurred in many donors.

A note on this clone: Its matching antigen is unknown.

Between the trimmed V and J ends, which lost 8 bases and 8 bases, there was a span of 20 bases. This CDR3 spans 14 amino acids. CDR1 MNHNS and CDR2 SASEGT come from the germline V gene. The PCR used 60 Vbeta and 13 Jbeta primers. Generated by immunoSEQ multiplex PCR, the TCRdb table keeps only in-frame clones and is missing some. The data hold about 150,000 clones, with around 73% observed a single time. This receptor was obtained from a male donor in good health and CMV-seronegative. The specimen sequenced was PBMCs. J is TRBJ2-3 and V is TRBV6-1, with D perhaps TRBD2 (5 bases). The CDR3 sequence is CASARAGLTPTQYF. The DNA of the CDR3 is TGTGCCAGCGCTAGGGCAGGACTGACACCTACGCAGTATTTT.